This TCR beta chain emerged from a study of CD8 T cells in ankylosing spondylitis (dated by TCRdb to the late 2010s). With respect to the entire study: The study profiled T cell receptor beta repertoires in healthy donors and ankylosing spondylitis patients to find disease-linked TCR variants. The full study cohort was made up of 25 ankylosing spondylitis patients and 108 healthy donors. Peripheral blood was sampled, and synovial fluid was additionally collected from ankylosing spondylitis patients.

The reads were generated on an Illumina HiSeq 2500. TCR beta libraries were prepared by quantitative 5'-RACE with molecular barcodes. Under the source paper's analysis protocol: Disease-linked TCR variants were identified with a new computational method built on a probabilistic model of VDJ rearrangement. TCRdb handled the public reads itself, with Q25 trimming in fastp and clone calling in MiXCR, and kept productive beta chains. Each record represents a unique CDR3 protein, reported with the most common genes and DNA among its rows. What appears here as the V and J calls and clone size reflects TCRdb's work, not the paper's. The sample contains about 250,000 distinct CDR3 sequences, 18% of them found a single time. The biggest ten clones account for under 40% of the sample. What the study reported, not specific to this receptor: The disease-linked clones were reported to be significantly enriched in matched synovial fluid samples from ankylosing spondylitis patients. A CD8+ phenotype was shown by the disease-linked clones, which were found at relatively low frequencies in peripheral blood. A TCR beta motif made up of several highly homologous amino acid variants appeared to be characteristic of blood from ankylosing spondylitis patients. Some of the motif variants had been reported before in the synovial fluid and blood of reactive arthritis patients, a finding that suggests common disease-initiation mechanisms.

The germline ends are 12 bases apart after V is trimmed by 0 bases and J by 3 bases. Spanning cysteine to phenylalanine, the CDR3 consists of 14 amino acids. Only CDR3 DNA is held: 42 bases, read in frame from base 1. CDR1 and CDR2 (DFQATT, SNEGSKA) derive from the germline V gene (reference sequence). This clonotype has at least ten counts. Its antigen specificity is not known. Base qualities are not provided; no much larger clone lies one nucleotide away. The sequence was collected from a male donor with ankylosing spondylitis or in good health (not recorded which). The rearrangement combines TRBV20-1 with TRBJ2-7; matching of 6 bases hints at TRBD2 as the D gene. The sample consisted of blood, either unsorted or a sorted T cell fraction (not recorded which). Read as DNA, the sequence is TGCAGTGCTAGAGATCTGACGGGGGACTACGAGCAGTACTTC. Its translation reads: CSARDLTGDYEQYF.